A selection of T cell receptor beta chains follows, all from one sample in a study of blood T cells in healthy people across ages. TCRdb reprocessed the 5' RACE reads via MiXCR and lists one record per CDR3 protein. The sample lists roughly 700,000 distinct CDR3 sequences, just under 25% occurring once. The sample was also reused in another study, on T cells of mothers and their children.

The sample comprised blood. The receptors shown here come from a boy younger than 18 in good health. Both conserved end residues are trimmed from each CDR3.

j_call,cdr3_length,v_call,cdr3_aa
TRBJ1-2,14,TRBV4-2,ASSPPATGGLRGYT
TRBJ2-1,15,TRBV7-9,ASSPGILGSSYNEQF
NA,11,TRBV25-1,ASVGTGRDEQY
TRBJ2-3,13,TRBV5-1,ASSEGGGGTDTQY
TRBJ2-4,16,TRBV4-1,ASSQNIGQGLAKNIQY
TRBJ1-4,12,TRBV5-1,ASSLGGTNEKLF
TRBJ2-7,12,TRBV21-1,ASGQQGPSYEQY
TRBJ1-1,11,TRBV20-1,SARDFRRPEAF
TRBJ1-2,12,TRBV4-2,ASSQEDPRRGYT
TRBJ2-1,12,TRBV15,ATSRASSVNEQF
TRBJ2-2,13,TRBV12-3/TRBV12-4,ASTLGSTNTGELF
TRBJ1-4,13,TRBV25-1,ASSERGQRYEKLF
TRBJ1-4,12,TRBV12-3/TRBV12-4,ASSSGTTRRKLF
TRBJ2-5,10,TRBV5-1,ASSHTKETQY
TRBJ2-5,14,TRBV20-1,SARDLAGVHQETQY
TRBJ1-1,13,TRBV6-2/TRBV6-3,ASNNNFGGTAEAF
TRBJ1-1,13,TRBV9,ASSVGTGANTEAF
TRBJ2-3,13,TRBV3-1,ASSPGEIAGDTQY
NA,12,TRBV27,ASSLGGSGNEQY
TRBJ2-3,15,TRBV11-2,ASSSRQGTGLWDTQY
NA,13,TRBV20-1,SARPFTSNPYEQY
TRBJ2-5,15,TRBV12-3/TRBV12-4,ASSQGLAGVARETQY
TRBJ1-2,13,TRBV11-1,AGSPRRTENYGYT
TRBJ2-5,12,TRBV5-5,ASSTLGVAQTQY
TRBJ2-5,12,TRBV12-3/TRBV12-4,ASSGRSSQETQY
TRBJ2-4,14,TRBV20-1,SATGTGGSGRNIQY
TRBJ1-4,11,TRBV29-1,SADLGISEKLF
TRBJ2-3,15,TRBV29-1,SVEEVPPGVGAGTQY
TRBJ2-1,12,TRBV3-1,ASSPQGRNNEQF
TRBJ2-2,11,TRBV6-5,ASSYGVSRELF
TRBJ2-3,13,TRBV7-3,ASSLWGLNTDTQY
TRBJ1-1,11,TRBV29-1,SVVETENTEAF
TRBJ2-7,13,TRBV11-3,ASSLSIPHDYEQY